The clone carrying this T cell receptor beta chain was seen a handful of times. Its antigen remains unknown. The V segment lost 0 bases and the J segment 4 bases; nucleotides outside the gene matches: 3. Germline V gene lookup returns CDR1 ENHRY and CDR2 SYGVKD. This CDR3 spans 15 amino acids. The data derive from a study of beta chain features in type 1 diabetes. Study-wide points: All four CD4+ subsets of Type 1 diabetes patients contained TCRB CDR3s that were moderately but significantly shorter.

Expressed TCRB transcripts got sequenced, as all isolated RNA was reverse transcribed. Here immunoSEQ multiplex PCR was the method, and the copy in TCRdb shows in-frame clones only, minus some. The repertoire holds about 160,000 clones, with approximately 7.8% as singletons. J is TRBJ2-1 and V is TRBV10-3; 7 nucleotides line up with TRBD1. The TCR originated in a woman aged 40 to 50 with type 1 diabetes. The specimen was central memory CD4+ T cells from blood. DNA of the CDR3: TGTGCCATCAGTGAGTCGTCGGGACAGTACAATGAGCAGTTCTTC. Protein product: CAISESSGQYNEQFF.